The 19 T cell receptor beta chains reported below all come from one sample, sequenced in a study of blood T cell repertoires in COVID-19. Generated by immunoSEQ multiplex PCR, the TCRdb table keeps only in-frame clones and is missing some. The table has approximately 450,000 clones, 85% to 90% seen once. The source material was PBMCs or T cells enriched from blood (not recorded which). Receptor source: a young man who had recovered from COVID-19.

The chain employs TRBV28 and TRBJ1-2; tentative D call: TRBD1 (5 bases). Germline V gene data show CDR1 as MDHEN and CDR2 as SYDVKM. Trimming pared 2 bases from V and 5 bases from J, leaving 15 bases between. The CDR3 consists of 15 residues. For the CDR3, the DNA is TGTGCCAGCAGTTTAAGTGCAGGGATGGGGTATGGCTACACCTTC. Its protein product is CASSLSAGMGYGYTF.

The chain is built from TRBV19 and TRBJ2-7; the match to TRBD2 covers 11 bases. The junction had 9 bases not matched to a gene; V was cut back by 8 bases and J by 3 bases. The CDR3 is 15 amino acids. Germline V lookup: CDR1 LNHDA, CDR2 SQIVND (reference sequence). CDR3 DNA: TGTGCCAGTGCCCCCGGGACTAGCGGAGTCTACGAGCAGTACTTC. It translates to CASAPGTSGVYEQYF.

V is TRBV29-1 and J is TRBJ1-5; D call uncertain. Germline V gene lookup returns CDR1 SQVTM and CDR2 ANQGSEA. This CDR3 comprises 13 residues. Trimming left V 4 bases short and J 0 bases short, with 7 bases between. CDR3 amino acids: CSVVSDSNQPQHF. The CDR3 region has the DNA TGCAGCGTTGTTTCAGATAGCAATCAGCCCCAGCATTTT.

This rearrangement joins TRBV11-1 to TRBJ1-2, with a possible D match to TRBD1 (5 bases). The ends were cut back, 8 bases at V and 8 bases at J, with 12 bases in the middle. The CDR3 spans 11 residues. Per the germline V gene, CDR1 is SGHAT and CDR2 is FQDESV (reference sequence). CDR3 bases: TGTGCCAGCTCGGGACTTCTCGGCTACACCTTC. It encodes CASSGLLGYTF. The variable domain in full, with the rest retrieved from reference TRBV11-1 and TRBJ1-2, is EAEVAQSPRYKITEKSQAVAFWCDPISGHATLYWYRQILGQGPELLVQFQDESVVDDSQLPKDRFSAERLKGVDSTLKIQPAELGDSAMYLCASSGLLGYTFGSGTRLTVV.

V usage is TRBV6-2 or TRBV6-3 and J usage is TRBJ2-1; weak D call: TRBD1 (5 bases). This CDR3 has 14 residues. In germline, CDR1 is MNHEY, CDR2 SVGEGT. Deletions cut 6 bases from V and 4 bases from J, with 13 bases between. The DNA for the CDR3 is TGTGCCAGCAGCGGAATTGACAGTTACAATGAGCAGTTCTTC. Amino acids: CASSGIDSYNEQFF.

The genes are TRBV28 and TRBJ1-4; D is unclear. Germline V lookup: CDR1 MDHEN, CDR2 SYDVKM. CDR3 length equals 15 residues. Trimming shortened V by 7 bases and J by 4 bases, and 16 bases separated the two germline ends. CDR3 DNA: TGTGCCAGCACTCTGGCTTACGGGATTAATGAAAAACTGTTTTTT. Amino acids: CASTLAYGINEKLFF.

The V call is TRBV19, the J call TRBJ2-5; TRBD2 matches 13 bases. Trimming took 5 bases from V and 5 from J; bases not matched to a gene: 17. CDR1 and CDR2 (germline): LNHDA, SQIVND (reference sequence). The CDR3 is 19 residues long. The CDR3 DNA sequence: TGTGCCAGTAGTCCATGGACTAGCGGGAGTAGCGTCTTGTTTGAGACCCAGTACTTC. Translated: CASSPWTSGSSVLFETQYF.

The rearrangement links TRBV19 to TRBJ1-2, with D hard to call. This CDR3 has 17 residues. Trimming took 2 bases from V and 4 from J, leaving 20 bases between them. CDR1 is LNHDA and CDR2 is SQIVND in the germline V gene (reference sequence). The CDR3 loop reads CASSIRTAGGQPYGYTF. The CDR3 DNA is TGTGCCAGTAGTATAAGAACCGCGGGCGGGCAGCCCTATGGCTACACCTTC.

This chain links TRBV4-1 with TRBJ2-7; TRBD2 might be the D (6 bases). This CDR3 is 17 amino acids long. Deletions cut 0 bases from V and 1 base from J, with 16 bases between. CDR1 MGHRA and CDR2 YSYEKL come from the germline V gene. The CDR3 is CASSQEVAGLTSYEQYF. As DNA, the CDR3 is TGCGCCAGCAGCCAAGAGGTGGCGGGGCTGACTTCCTACGAGCAGTACTTC.

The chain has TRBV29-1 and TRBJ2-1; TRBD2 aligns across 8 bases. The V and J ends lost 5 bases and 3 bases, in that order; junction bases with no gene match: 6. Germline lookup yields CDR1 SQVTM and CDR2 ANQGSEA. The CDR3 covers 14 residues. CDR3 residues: CSVKTSGFYNEQFF. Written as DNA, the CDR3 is TGCAGCGTTAAAACTAGCGGATTCTACAATGAGCAGTTCTTC.

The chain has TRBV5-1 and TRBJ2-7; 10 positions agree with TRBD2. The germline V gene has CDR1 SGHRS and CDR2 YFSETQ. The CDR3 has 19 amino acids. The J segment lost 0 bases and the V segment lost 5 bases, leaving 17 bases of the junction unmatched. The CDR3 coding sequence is TGCGCCAGCAGACTTGGTCTACCCACCGGGACTAGCGTCTCCTACGAGCAGTACTTC. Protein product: CASRLGLPTGTSVSYEQYF.

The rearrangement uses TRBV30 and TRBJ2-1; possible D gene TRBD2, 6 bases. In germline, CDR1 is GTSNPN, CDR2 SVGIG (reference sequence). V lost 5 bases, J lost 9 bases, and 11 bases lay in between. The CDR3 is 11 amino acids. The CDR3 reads CAWGRGSEQFF. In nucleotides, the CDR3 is TGTGCCTGGGGCCGGGGGAGTGAGCAGTTCTTC.

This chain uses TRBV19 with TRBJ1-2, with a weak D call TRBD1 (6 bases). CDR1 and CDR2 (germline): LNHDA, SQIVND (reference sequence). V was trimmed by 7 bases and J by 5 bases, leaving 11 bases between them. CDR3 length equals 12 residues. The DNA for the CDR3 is TGTGCCAGTAACAGGGTAGGGTATGGCTACACCTTC. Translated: CASNRVGYGYTF.

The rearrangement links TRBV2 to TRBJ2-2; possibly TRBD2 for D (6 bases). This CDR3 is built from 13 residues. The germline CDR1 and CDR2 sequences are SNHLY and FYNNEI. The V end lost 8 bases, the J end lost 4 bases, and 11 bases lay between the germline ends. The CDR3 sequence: CASPRGTTGELFF. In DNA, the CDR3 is TGTGCCAGCCCCCGGGGGACCACCGGGGAGCTGTTTTTT.

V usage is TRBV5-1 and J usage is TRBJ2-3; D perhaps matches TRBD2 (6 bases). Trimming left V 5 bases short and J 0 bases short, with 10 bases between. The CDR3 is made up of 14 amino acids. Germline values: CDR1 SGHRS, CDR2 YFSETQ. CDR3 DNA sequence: TGCGCCAGCAGACTAGCTACTAGCACAGATACGCAGTATTTT. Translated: CASRLATSTDTQYF.

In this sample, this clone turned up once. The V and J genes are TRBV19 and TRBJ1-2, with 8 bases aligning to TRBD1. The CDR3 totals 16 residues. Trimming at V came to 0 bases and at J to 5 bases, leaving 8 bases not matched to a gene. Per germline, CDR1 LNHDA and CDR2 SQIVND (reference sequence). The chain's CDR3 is CASSIDGTGGKYGYTF. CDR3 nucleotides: TGTGCCAGTAGTATAGACGGGACAGGAGGGAAGTATGGCTACACCTTC.

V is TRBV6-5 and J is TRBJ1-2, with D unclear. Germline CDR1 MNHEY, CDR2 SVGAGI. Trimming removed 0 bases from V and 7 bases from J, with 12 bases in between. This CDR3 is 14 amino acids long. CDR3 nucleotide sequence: TGTGCCAGCAGTTACTCCCGGGATCTGGCTGGCTACACCTTC. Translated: CASSYSRDLAGYTF.

CDR3 sequence reads: CASSPKGVGEGTQYF. CDR3 in DNA: TGTGCCAGTAGTCCTAAAGGGGTAGGGGAGGGGACCCAGTACTTC. The gene calls are TRBV19 and TRBJ2-5, with 7 bases fitting TRBD2. With V trimmed by 5 bases and J by 7 bases, 13 bases remained unmatched. Germline loops: CDR1 LNHDA, CDR2 SQIVND (reference sequence). The CDR3 consists of 15 residues.

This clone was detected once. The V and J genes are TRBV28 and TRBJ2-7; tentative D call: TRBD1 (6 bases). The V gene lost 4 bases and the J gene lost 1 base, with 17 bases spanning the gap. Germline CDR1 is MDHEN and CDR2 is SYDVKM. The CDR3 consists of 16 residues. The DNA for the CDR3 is TGTGCCAGCAGTTCGACCGGACAGTCGCTTTCCTACGAGCAGTACTTC. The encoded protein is CASSSTGQSLSYEQYF.